Following are 6 T cell receptor beta chains from one sample sequenced in a study of blood T cells in healthy people across ages (dated by TCRdb to 2014 to 2015). The library was generated by 5' RACE. The reads were generated on an Illumina HiSeq 2500. A second PCR of roughly 7 to 11 cycles was performed with a sample-barcoded 5' primer and a J-beta primer mix. In-frame beta chains were kept once TCRdb had trimmed the public reads at Q25 with fastp and called clones with MiXCR. Identical CDR3 proteins give one entry, which carries the most common genes and DNA. The sample contains approximately 1.5 million distinct CDR3 sequences, around 36% of them found a single time. 11% of the sample lies in the top ten. The source material was blood. Receptors were obtained from a woman in her 30s in good health.

This clonotype was seen many times. This chain links TRBV20-1 with TRBJ1-5, with no clear D. This CDR3 has 14 residues. Germline V gene lookup returns CDR1 DFQATT and CDR2 SNEGSKA (reference sequence). V was clipped by 0 bases and J by 4 bases, with 10 bases between them. CDR3 residues: CSARDEAENQPQHF. DNA of the CDR3: TGCAGTGCTAGAGATGAGGCGGAGAATCAGCCCCAGCATTTT.

The chain combines TRBV27 with TRBJ2-7; maybe TRBD2 (5 bases). CDR1 and CDR2 (germline): MNHEY, SMNVEV (reference sequence). Trimming removed 3 bases from V and 0 bases from J, with 21 bases in between. The CDR3 totals 18 residues. CDR3 sequence reads: CASSFALRSDGLSYEQYF. DNA for the CDR3: TGTGCCAGCAGTTTTGCCCTAAGGTCGGACGGACTCTCCTACGAGCAGTACTTC.

This clonotype was counted a few times. The chain has TRBV5-1 and TRBJ2-5; D assignment may be TRBD1 or TRBD2 (6 bases each). CDR1 and CDR2 (germline): SGHRS, YFSETQ. The CDR3 is made up of 14 amino acids. Deletions cut 0 bases from V and 9 bases from J, with 15 bases between. The CDR3 loop reads CASSLAGGHGAQYF. Here the CDR3 DNA reads TGCGCCAGCAGCTTGGCTGGGGGGCACGGGGCCCAGTACTTC. Together with reference TRBV5-1 and TRBJ2-5, the CDR3 gives the full variable domain: KAGVTQTPRYLIKTRGQQVTLSCSPISGHRSVSWYQQTPGQGLQFLFEYFSETQRNKGNFPGRFSGRQFSNSRSEMNVSTLELGDSALYLCASSLAGGHGAQYFGPGTRLLVL.

Points on this clonotype: One end of the junction varies from germline; a read error may be responsible. The rearrangement links TRBV11-2 to TRBJ1-2; D uncertain. From germline, CDR1 is SGHAT and CDR2 FQNNGV. This CDR3 has 16 residues. The DNA of the CDR3 is TGTACCAGCAGCTTAGACCCCCTCGGAGGTTCCTATGGCTACACCTTC. Its protein product is CTSSLDPLGGSYGYTF.

The chain links TRBV6-5 to TRBJ1-5, with a possible D match to TRBD1 (5 bases). Germline CDR1 MNHEY, CDR2 SVGAGI. This CDR3 has 15 residues. With 6 bases removed from V and 2 bases from J, the gap between germline ends came to 14 bases. The CDR3 reads CASRPQGGGNQPQHF. The CDR3 DNA sequence: TGTGCCAGCAGGCCCCAGGGAGGCGGCAATCAGCCCCAGCATTTT.

The chain uses TRBV3-1 and TRBJ2-1; TRBD2 agrees at 12 bases. Per germline, CDR1 LGHDT and CDR2 YNNKEL (reference sequence). V dropped 3 bases and J dropped 7; count of bases not matched to a gene: 10. The CDR3 is 17 residues long. CDR3 sequence reads: CASSQRLPSGRANEQFF. In DNA form, the CDR3 reads TGTGCCAGCAGCCAGCGTCTCCCTAGCGGGAGGGCTAATGAGCAGTTCTTC.